What follows are 21 T cell receptor beta chains derived from one specimen sequenced in a study of blood T cell repertoires in COVID-19. TCRdb's table, derived via immunoSEQ multiplex PCR, lists solely in-frame clones and lacks some. This sample carries around 68,000 clones, over 75% of them seen once, and the ten largest clones take about 6.6%. Source material: peripheral blood. The source is a man in his forties or fifties with active COVID-19.

This clone occurred once. The rearrangement uses TRBV15 and TRBJ2-7; the match to TRBD1 covers 9 bases. Germline CDR1 reads LNHNV; CDR2 reads YYDKDF (reference sequence). Germline trimming cut 6 bases from V and 3 bases from J; bases unmatched to any gene: 6. This CDR3 has 14 amino acids. The CDR3 sequence: CATRPRTGDYEQYF. The CDR3 DNA sequence: TGTGCCACCAGGCCCCGGACAGGGGACTACGAGCAGTACTTC.

This clone appeared a single time. This chain joins TRBV7-2 and TRBJ2-7, with TRBD2 identical over 11 bases. Germline loops: CDR1 SGHTA, CDR2 FQGNSA. V trimming: 3 bases; J trimming: 2 bases; junction bases outside the gene matches: 3. The CDR3 totals 15 residues. The CDR3 reads CASSFGTSGTYEQYF. The CDR3 DNA reads as TGTGCCAGCAGCTTTGGGACTAGCGGCACCTACGAGCAGTACTTC.

This clone appeared a few times. The chain links TRBV9 to TRBJ1-2; TRBD1 aligns across 7 bases. The germline V gene encodes CDR1 SGDLS and CDR2 YYNGEE. The CDR3 is 13 amino acids. With V trimmed by 3 bases and J by 4 bases, 3 bases remained unmatched. The DNA for the CDR3 is TGTGCCAGCAGCGCCGGGACAGTCTATGGCTACACCTTC. Protein: CASSAGTVYGYTF.

The J gene is TRBJ1-2, the V gene TRBV15; 7 bases are a match to TRBD1. Germline trimming cut 5 bases from V and 1 base from J; bases unmatched to any gene: 10. CDR3 length: 16 amino acids. CDR1 and CDR2 from the germline V gene are LNHNV and YYDKDF (reference sequence). The CDR3 nucleotides read TGTGCCACCAGCGGGAACCGGGACAGCTTTAACTATGGCTACACCTTC. Amino acids: CATSGNRDSFNYGYTF. Supplemented by reference TRBV15 and TRBJ1-2, the full variable domain reads DAMVIQNPRYQVTQFGKPVTLSCSQTLNHNVMYWYQQKSSQAPKLLFHYYDKDFNNEADTPDNFQSRRPNTSFCFLDIRSPGLGDTAMYLCATSGNRDSFNYGYTFGSGTRLTVV.

J is TRBJ1-4 and V is TRBV7-8, with 10 bases aligning to TRBD1. Germline values: CDR1 SGHVS, CDR2 FQNEAQ. V was clipped by 4 bases and J by 1 base; unmatched bases: 9. CDR3 size: 18 residues. CDR3 amino acids: CASSYDRGRMKTNEKLFF. DNA of the CDR3: TGTGCCAGCAGCTATGACAGGGGGCGGATGAAAACTAATGAAAAACTGTTTTTT.

The DNA of the CDR3 is TGTGCCAGCAGTTACTCGAGGAGCGGGAGTTTCTACGAGCAGTACTTC. Translation gives CASSYSRSGSFYEQYF. The gene calls are TRBV6-2 or TRBV6-3 and TRBJ2-7, with TRBD2 matching over 8 bases. Unmatched junction bases numbered 7, after V lost 0 bases and J lost 3 bases. The CDR3 contains 16 residues. Germline CDR1 is MNHEY and CDR2 is SVGEGT.

V gene TRBV6-5 combines with J gene TRBJ1-2, with 8 nucleotides matching TRBD1. This CDR3 has 11 amino acids. V lost 7 bases to trimming and J lost 8 bases; unmatched junction nucleotides: 3. Per germline, CDR1 MNHEY and CDR2 SVGAGI. The chain's CDR3 is CASTGQGGYTF. DNA for the CDR3: TGTGCCAGCACTGGACAGGGAGGCTACACCTTC.

There are a few counts of this clone. The V and J genes are TRBV19 and TRBJ1-2; maybe TRBD1 (5 bases). CDR1 is LNHDA, CDR2 SQIVND, per germline (reference sequence). This CDR3 is 13 amino acids long. V was cut by 3 bases and J by 2 bases, with 7 bases left in between. The DNA for the CDR3 is TGTGCCAGTAGTATGCAGGGCAACTATGGCTACACCTTC. This encodes CASSMQGNYGYTF.

The chain employs TRBV7-8 and TRBJ1-5, with 7 nucleotides matching TRBD1. The CDR3 sequence is 16 residues long. The V and J ends lost 3 bases and 6 bases, in that order; junction bases with no gene match: 11. Looked up from germline, CDR1 is SGHVS and CDR2 is FQNEAQ. CDR3 region: CASSLTGTDGVQPQHF. Written as DNA, the CDR3 is TGTGCCAGCAGCTTGACCGGGACAGATGGGGTTCAGCCCCAGCATTTT. Complete variable domain (other parts from reference TRBV7-8 and TRBJ1-5): GAGVSQSPRYKVAKRGQDVALRCDPISGHVSLFWYQQALGQGPEFLTYFQNEAQLDKSGLPSDRFFAERPEGSVSTLKIQRTQQEDSAVYLCASSLTGTDGVQPQHFGDGTRLSIL.

The genes are TRBV19 and TRBJ2-7; TRBD2 is a possible D gene (6 bases). CDR3 length: 14 residues. V lost 2 bases and J lost 0, with 8 bases in between. Germline CDR1 LNHDA, CDR2 SQIVND (reference sequence). CDR3 nucleotides: TGTGCCAGTAGTATACGGGGGAGCTCCTACGAGCAGTACTTC. Its protein is CASSIRGSSYEQYF.

In nucleotides, the CDR3 is TGTGCCAGCAGCTTACCGGGACAGGGAGTGACCGGGGAGCTGTTTTTT. It encodes CASSLPGQGVTGELFF. The gene calls are TRBV5-6 and TRBJ2-2; TRBD1 matches at 9 bases. The CDR3 has 16 residues. J gave up 5 bases and V 2 bases, and 7 bases lay outside the gene matches. CDR1 SGHDT and CDR2 YYEEEE come from the germline V gene.

The gene calls are TRBV24-1 and TRBJ2-7; D perhaps matches TRBD1 (6 bases). Germline V gene lookup returns CDR1 KGHDR and CDR2 SFDVKD. This CDR3 region has 13 residues. The ends were cut back, 4 bases at V and 4 bases at J, with 10 bases in the middle. The CDR3 is CATSETGMYEQYF. The CDR3 coding sequence is TGTGCCACCAGTGAAACAGGGATGTACGAGCAGTACTTC.

The chain has TRBV3-1 (or the pseudogene TRBV3-2) and TRBJ2-3; D may be TRBD1 (5 bases). The V and J ends lost 0 bases and 4 bases respectively, with 8 bases between them. This CDR3 region has 14 residues. From germline, CDR1 is LGHDT and CDR2 YNNKEL (reference sequence). The CDR3 is CASSQDWGADTQYF. The CDR3 coding sequence is TGTGCCAGCAGCCAAGACTGGGGCGCAGATACGCAGTATTTT.

This chain uses TRBV18 with TRBJ2-5, with D maybe TRBD1 (5 bases). Germline loops: CDR1 KGHSH, CDR2 LQKENI. The CDR3 covers 13 residues. V was pared by 1 base and J by 4 bases, with 7 bases between. This chain's CDR3 is CASSPRTGETQYF. As DNA, the CDR3 is TGTGCCAGCTCACCACGAACAGGAGAGACCCAGTACTTC. The full variable domain, its missing parts supplied by reference TRBV18 and TRBJ2-5, is NAGVMQNPRHLVRRRGQEARLRCSPMKGHSHVYWYRQLPEEGLKFMVYLQKENIIDESGMPKERFSAEFPKEGPSILRIQQVVRGDSAAYFCASSPRTGETQYFGPGTRLLVL.

The chain links TRBV28 to TRBJ2-1, with 9 bases lining up with TRBD2. CDR3 length: 12 amino acids. The junction had 8 bases not matched to a gene; V was cut back by 5 bases and J by 15 bases. Germline V gives CDR1 MDHEN, CDR2 SYDVKM. CDR3: CASSMAGTSTFF. CDR3 coding DNA: TGTGCCAGCAGTATGGCGGGGACTAGCACGTTCTTC.

This rearrangement joins TRBV7-2 to TRBJ2-1; the match to TRBD2 covers 13 bases. The CDR3 spans 17 residues. Germline CDR1 reads SGHTA; CDR2 reads FQGNSA. With 5 bases clipped from V and 0 bases from J, the junction kept 4 bases outside the gene matches. CDR3 amino acids: CASSPWTSGSSYNEQFF. The CDR3 DNA is TGTGCCAGCAGCCCTTGGACTAGCGGGAGCTCCTACAATGAGCAGTTCTTC.

This chain joins TRBV7-2 and TRBJ2-5, with 9 nucleotides matching TRBD1. Looked up from germline, CDR1 is SGHTA and CDR2 is FQGNSA. This CDR3 comprises 17 residues. With 5 bases clipped from V and 2 bases from J, the junction kept 12 bases outside the gene matches. CDR3 amino acids: CASSLKYGQGTQETQYF. The DNA for the CDR3 is TGTGCCAGCAGCCTGAAATATGGACAGGGGACACAAGAGACCCAGTACTTC.

The J gene is TRBJ2-1, the V gene TRBV15; 7 positions match TRBD1. Looked up from germline, CDR1 is LNHNV and CDR2 is YYDKDF (reference sequence). The CDR3 covers 15 residues. V dropped 1 base and J dropped 5; count of bases not matched to a gene: 5. The CDR3 nucleotides are TGTGCCACCAGCAGAGGGGGACAGAAGAACAATGAGCAGTTCTTC. Amino acids: CATSRGGQKNNEQFF.

The V gene is TRBV9, the J gene TRBJ2-2; TRBD1 matches 7 bases. The CDR3 has 15 residues. Losses at the gene ends were 2 bases for V and 6 bases for J; bases not matched to a gene: 7. Germline V gene data show CDR1 as SGDLS and CDR2 as YYNGEE. The CDR3 nucleotides read TGTGCCAGCAGCGTTACAGGGGCGGTGGCCGGGGAGCTGTTTTTT. It specifies CASSVTGAVAGELFF.

The sample holds one count of this clone. The CDR3 nucleotides read TGCGCCAGCAGCCGCGGACAATACAATGAGCAGTTCTTC. Its translation: CASSRGQYNEQFF. This sequence joins TRBV5-1 and TRBJ2-1, with D perhaps TRBD1 (5 bases). Per germline, CDR1 SGHRS and CDR2 YFSETQ. This CDR3 comprises 13 residues. V gave up 4 bases and J gave up 4 bases, with 9 bases separating them.

The chain couples TRBV6-4 to TRBJ2-3; TRBD2 might be the D (5 bases). Between the trimmed V and J ends, which lost 6 bases and 3 bases, there was a span of 10 bases. CDR3 length equals 13 residues. Germline-derived CDR1 and CDR2 are MRHNA and SNTAGT. The CDR3 DNA reads TGTGCCAGCAGCCGGACTTCTACAGATACGCAGTATTTT. This gives the protein CASSRTSTDTQYF.